One T cell receptor (beta chain) is described in this entry. Its antigen is unknown. This CDR3 region has 14 residues. V lost 3 bases, J lost 2 bases, and 11 bases lay in between. Germline V CDR1 and CDR2: SGHRS, YFSETQ. This entry belongs to a study of CD8+ T cells in alopecia areata. Whole-study results and caveats: In lesional scalp, particularly from alopecia totalis/universalis, clonality was higher than in normal scalp. Unlike in mice, where it was clearer, TCR sharing across patients was less clear, possibly HLA-related.

The authors sorted CD4+ cells into CD25+CD127- cells for a handful of patients. Researchers took lesional scalp punch biopsies and peripheral blood from people who were alopecia areata patients. A FACSAria was used to sort CD4+ and CD8+ T cells. These cells came from PBMCs. RNA was extracted and reverse transcribed into cDNA as the sequencing template. Repertoires were generated with immunoSEQ multiplex PCR, while TCRdb's copy carries only in-frame clones and drops some. Counted here are around 35,000 clones, 45% to 70% occurring once; the ten biggest clones make up under 2%. The sequenced sample was CD4+ Tregs sorted from blood. The TCR originated in a human donor with alopecia areata. The chain combines TRBV5-1 with TRBJ1-1; D uncertain. The CDR3 bases are TGCGCCAGCAGCTCAGCGGTGCACAACACTGAAGCTTTCTTT. Its translation: CASSSAVHNTEAFF.